The subject of this entry is one TCR beta chain. Its target is not known. The sequenced fragment ends 3 residues before the CDR3 boundary, so the rest is inferred from the germline J gene. Sequenced by immunoSEQ multiplex PCR; TCRdb stores in-frame clones only, minus some. The sample has about 31,000 clones, and its top ten clones hold approximately 2.8%. The length of the CDR3 is 15 residues. The germline CDR1 and CDR2 sequences are LNHDA and SQIVND (reference sequence). This specimen comes from a study of T cells in women clearing cervical HPV infection. Study-wide context: Blood came at first lesion visit for cases, post-clearance for controls.

Findings of the study overall: Timing of associations relative to infection is unclear; T-cell subsets were not isolated. T-cell numbers per sample were unknown and may explain richness differences.

The clonotype originates from a woman between 18 and 70 years old with a cervical HPV16 infection that either progressed to CIN3+ or cleared (not recorded which). The source material was blood buffy coat. The genes are TRBV19 and TRBJ2-3; 8 nucleotides agree with TRBD1. CDR3 DNA (partial): TGTGCCAGTAGAGGACAGGGAAATAGCAATCAGCCG. This gives the protein CASRGQGNSNQP. The full CDR3 protein is CASRGQGNSNQPQYF.